Listed below are T cell receptor beta chains from one sample, sequenced in a study of blood T cell repertoires in COVID-19. Only in-frame clones appear in the TCRdb table, and some are missing; sequencing was by immunoSEQ multiplex PCR. The sample lists tens of thousands of clones, around 76% occurring once. Sequencing was performed on peripheral blood. Receptor source: a man between 70 and 80 years old with active or convalescent COVID-19. Both conserved end residues are part of each CDR3. A D gene is named only where the DNA matches it firmly. Only part of the rows carry a size: once, few, many, or a class if the clone is expanded.

size: NA; V: TRBV6-5; J: TRBJ1-2; D: NA; DNA: TGTGCCAGCAGTTACACCAGATACTATGGCTACACCTTC; CDR3: CASSYTRYYGYTF
size: once; V: TRBV28; J: TRBJ2-7; D: TRBD2; DNA: TGTGCCAGCAGTTCGTTTGGCGGGGGGTCCTACGAGCAGTACTTC; CDR3: CASSSFGGGSYEQYF
size: NA; V: TRBV9; J: TRBJ1-4; D: NA; DNA: TGTGCCAGCAGCGGCCCCGGAAGGGGGAATGAAAAACTGTTTTTT; CDR3: CASSGPGRGNEKLFF
size: NA; V: TRBV28; J: TRBJ1-5; D: TRBD1; DNA: TGTGCCAGCAGTAAGGACAGGGATAGTCAGCCCCAGCATTTT; CDR3: CASSKDRDSQPQHF
size: once; V: TRBV5-4; J: TRBJ1-2; D: TRBD1; DNA: TGTGCCAGCAGCTTGGTTGCGGGACAGGGGAGGGGTCTTTATGGCTACACCTTC; CDR3: CASSLVAGQGRGLYGYTF
size: NA; V: TRBV5-1; J: TRBJ2-7; D: TRBD2; DNA: TGCGCCAGCAGCTGGCGCGGGGGGTACGAGCAGTACTTC; CDR3: CASSWRGGYEQYF
size: NA; V: TRBV10-1; J: TRBJ2-2; D: NA; DNA: TGCGCCAGCAGTGAATTGTCAGTGGCCGGGGAGCTGTTTTTT; CDR3: CASSELSVAGELFF
size: few; V: TRBV5-6; J: TRBJ2-1; D: TRBD1; DNA: TGTGCCAGCAGCTGGTGGACAGGGGAGAGCTCCTACAATGAGCAGTTCTTC; CDR3: CASSWWTGESSYNEQFF
size: once; V: TRBV3-1/TRBV3-2; J: TRBJ2-5; D: NA; DNA: TGTGCCAGCAGCCAAGTCCTCCAGGAGACCCAGTACTTC; CDR3: CASSQVLQETQYF
size: NA; V: TRBV6-6; J: TRBJ2-7; D: TRBD1; DNA: TGTGCCAGCGGACAGGGTTGGGTCGAGCAGTACTTC; CDR3: CASGQGWVEQYF
size: NA; V: TRBV10-3; J: TRBJ2-3; D: TRBD2; DNA: TGTGCCATCAGGGGCGGGGGAGCAAACCTGGGAGGGCTGGTGGATACGCAGTATTTT; CDR3: CAIRGGGANLGGLVDTQYF
size: NA; V: TRBV9; J: TRBJ1-4; D: NA; DNA: TGTGCCAGCAGCGCAAGGGGAACTAATGAAAAACTGTTTTTT; CDR3: CASSARGTNEKLFF
size: many; V: TRBV12-3/TRBV12-4; J: TRBJ2-7; D: NA; DNA: TGTGCCAGCACTTCACCGGGTGGAAGCGAGCAGTACTTC; CDR3: CASTSPGGSEQYF
size: few; V: TRBV5-6; J: TRBJ2-7; D: TRBD1; DNA: TGTGCCAGTAACAGGGGGAGCTCCTACGAGCAGTACTTC; CDR3: CASNRGSSYEQYF
size: NA; V: TRBV5-4; J: TRBJ2-1; D: NA; DNA: TGTGCCAGCAGCTTGGTCGGGGGATCTTACAATGAGCAGTTCTTC; CDR3: CASSLVGGSYNEQFF
size: NA; V: TRBV30; J: TRBJ1-2; D: TRBD1; DNA: TGTGCCTGGAGAATGGTCGTCGGGGTGACAGGGGGTTTGAACTATGGCTACACCTTC; CDR3: CAWRMVVGVTGGLNYGYTF
size: few; V: TRBV5-4; J: TRBJ1-3; D: NA; DNA: TGTGCCAGCAGCCAGGGAGGTTTAGGAGACTCTGGAAACACCATATATTTT; CDR3: CASSQGGLGDSGNTIYF
size: NA; V: TRBV10-3; J: TRBJ1-3; D: NA; DNA: TGTGCCATGACCGCGGGGGACGGGGGCGGTGGAAACACCATATATTTT; CDR3: CAMTAGDGGGGNTIYF
size: NA; V: TRBV7-6; J: TRBJ2-3; D: NA; DNA: TGTGCCAGCAGCTTCGACACAGGAATCGGCACAGATACGCAGTATTTT; CDR3: CASSFDTGIGTDTQYF
size: NA; V: TRBV28; J: TRBJ1-5; D: NA; DNA: TGTGCCAGCAGAACAGGCTTTGGCAATCAGCCCCAGCATTTT; CDR3: CASRTGFGNQPQHF
size: NA; V: TRBV5-5; J: TRBJ1-3; D: NA; DNA: TGTGCCAGCAACGCAGGTAGCTCTGGAAACACCATATATTTT; CDR3: CASNAGSSGNTIYF
size: NA; V: TRBV2; J: TRBJ2-4; D: NA; DNA: TGTGCCAGCAGTGAAGCGAGGGGGGGAAGGACCATTCAGTACTTC; CDR3: CASSEARGGRTIQYF
size: NA; V: TRBV28; J: TRBJ1-4; D: NA; DNA: TGTGCCAGCAGTTCATTAGATGCCGCAACTAATGAAAAACTGTTTTTT; CDR3: CASSSLDAATNEKLFF
size: NA; V: TRBV2; J: TRBJ1-5; D: TRBD1; DNA: TGTGCCAGCAGGGGACAGGGTGGTTGGCAGCCCCAGCATTTT; CDR3: CASRGQGGWQPQHF
size: NA; V: TRBV12-3/TRBV12-4; J: TRBJ1-2; D: TRBD1; DNA: TGTGCCAGCAGTTACAGGGGCGGAGATGGCTACACCTTC; CDR3: CASSYRGGDGYTF
size: NA; V: TRBV28; J: TRBJ2-1; D: TRBD2; DNA: TGTGCCAGCAGTTCAGGAACGACTAGCGTGAATGAGCAGTTCTTC; CDR3: CASSSGTTSVNEQFF
size: NA; V: TRBV10-3; J: TRBJ2-7; D: NA; DNA: TGTGCCATCAACGGTGGCGGGATCGAGCAGTACTTC; CDR3: CAINGGGIEQYF
size: NA; V: TRBV11-2; J: TRBJ1-2; D: TRBD1; DNA: TGTGCCAGCAGCTCACAGGGGGGAGGCTACACCTTC; CDR3: CASSSQGGGYTF
size: NA; V: TRBV6-5; J: TRBJ2-2; D: NA; DNA: TGTGCCAGCAGACCCCTGAGCGGGGAGCTGTTTTTT; CDR3: CASRPLSGELFF
size: NA; V: TRBV12-3/TRBV12-4; J: TRBJ1-5; D: NA; DNA: TGTGCCAGCAGCCCAGTCCCCAATCAGCCCCAGCATTTT; CDR3: CASSPVPNQPQHF
size: NA; V: TRBV6-5; J: TRBJ1-5; D: NA; DNA: TGTGCCAGCAGTCCGGGGGGCGGCGACTATCAGCCCCAGCATTTT; CDR3: CASSPGGGDYQPQHF
size: NA; V: TRBV19; J: TRBJ1-6; D: NA; DNA: TGTGCCAGTAGTATAGGAGATTATAATTCACCCCTCCACTTT; CDR3: CASSIGDYNSPLHF
size: NA; V: TRBV19; J: TRBJ2-7; D: TRBD2; DNA: TGTGCCAGTAGGGCGTCAGCGGGGGGGCGCGAGCAGTACTTC; CDR3: CASRASAGGREQYF
size: NA; V: TRBV28; J: TRBJ1-3; D: NA; DNA: TGTGCCAGCAGTCCCACCTTCAGGGGAGACACCATATATTTT; CDR3: CASSPTFRGDTIYF
size: NA; V: TRBV24-1; J: TRBJ2-7; D: TRBD1; DNA: TGTGCCACCAGTGATTCCACCGGGACAGGCGCGTACGAGCAGTACTTC; CDR3: CATSDSTGTGAYEQYF
size: NA; V: TRBV6-5; J: TRBJ2-7; D: TRBD1; DNA: TGTGCCAGCAGTTACGGGGGACAGGAGGCCTACGAGCAGTACTTC; CDR3: CASSYGGQEAYEQYF
size: NA; V: TRBV10-2; J: TRBJ2-7; D: NA; DNA: TGCGCCAGCAGTGTAGCAGTAACAAGCGAGCAGTACTTC; CDR3: CASSVAVTSEQYF
size: few; V: TRBV6-1; J: TRBJ2-1; D: TRBD2; DNA: TGTGCCAGCAGTGATGGTGCGGGGGGACGTTGGAATGAGCAGTTCTTC; CDR3: CASSDGAGGRWNEQFF
size: NA; V: TRBV7-8; J: TRBJ2-5; D: NA; DNA: TGTGCCAGCAGCCTCAGGGGAGCCCAAGAGACCCAGTACTTC; CDR3: CASSLRGAQETQYF
size: NA; V: TRBV10-3; J: TRBJ2-7; D: NA; DNA: TGTGCCATCAGTCCCGGAGATAGGCTCTCATACGAGCAGTACTTC; CDR3: CAISPGDRLSYEQYF
size: NA; V: TRBV14; J: TRBJ2-7; D: NA; DNA: TGTGCCAGCAGCCAAGGACGGGGCTACGAGCAGTACTTC; CDR3: CASSQGRGYEQYF
size: NA; V: TRBV6-6; J: TRBJ1-1; D: TRBD1; DNA: TGTGCCAGCATATCACAGGGGCTCACTGAAGCTTTCTTT; CDR3: CASISQGLTEAFF
size: NA; V: TRBV10-3; J: TRBJ1-5; D: TRBD1; DNA: TGTGCCATCAGTCCAGACAGGGGTGGCAATCAGCCCCAGCATTTT; CDR3: CAISPDRGGNQPQHF
size: NA; V: TRBV30; J: TRBJ1-5; D: TRBD1; DNA: TGTGCCTGGAGTGGGACAGGGGGCAATCAGCCCCAGCATTTT; CDR3: CAWSGTGGNQPQHF
size: NA; V: TRBV5-1; J: TRBJ2-7; D: TRBD1; DNA: TGCGCCAGCAGCTCACGACAGGGGTACGAGCAGTACTTC; CDR3: CASSSRQGYEQYF
size: NA; V: TRBV2; J: TRBJ1-1; D: TRBD1; DNA: TGTGCCAGCTCAGTGGAACAGGGGTGGGGTAGCACTGAAGCTTTCTTT; CDR3: CASSVEQGWGSTEAFF
size: NA; V: TRBV6-5; J: TRBJ1-1; D: NA; DNA: TGTGCCAGCAGAAGCACAGGGCGGGGGACTGAAGCTTTCTTT; CDR3: CASRSTGRGTEAFF
size: few; V: TRBV21-1; J: TRBJ1-1; D: NA; DNA: TGTGCCAGCAGCACCTGGCGCGGCGGAACGAACACTGAAGCTTTCTTT; CDR3: CASSTWRGGTNTEAFF
size: NA; V: TRBV28; J: TRBJ1-1; D: NA; DNA: TGTGCCAGCAGCTCAGGGAGGATTACTGAAGCTTTCTTT; CDR3: CASSSGRITEAFF
size: NA; V: TRBV7-3; J: TRBJ1-2; D: TRBD1; DNA: TGTGCCAGCAGCTCGGGACAGGGAAACTATGGCTACACCTTC; CDR3: CASSSGQGNYGYTF
size: NA; V: TRBV6-1; J: TRBJ1-6; D: TRBD1; DNA: TGTGCCAGCAGTGAAGCGCTTCTGGGACAGGGCCAGAATTCACCCCTCCACTTT; CDR3: CASSEALLGQGQNSPLHF
size: NA; V: TRBV18; J: TRBJ1-2; D: TRBD1; DNA: TGTGCCAGCTCACCGGCTCGACAGGGGCTTACTGGCTACACCTTC; CDR3: CASSPARQGLTGYTF